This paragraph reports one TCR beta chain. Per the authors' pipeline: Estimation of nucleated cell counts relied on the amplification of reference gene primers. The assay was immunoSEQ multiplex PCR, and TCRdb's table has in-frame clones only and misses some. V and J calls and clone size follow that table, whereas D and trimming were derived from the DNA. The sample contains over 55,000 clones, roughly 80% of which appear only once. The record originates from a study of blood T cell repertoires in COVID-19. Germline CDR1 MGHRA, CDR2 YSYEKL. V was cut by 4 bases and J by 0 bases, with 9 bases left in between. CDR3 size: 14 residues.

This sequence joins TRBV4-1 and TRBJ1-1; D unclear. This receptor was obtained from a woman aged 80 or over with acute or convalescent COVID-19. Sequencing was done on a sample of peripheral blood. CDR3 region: CASSLGGMNTEAFF. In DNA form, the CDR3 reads TGCGCCAGCAGCCTTGGAGGGATGAACACTGAAGCTTTCTTT.